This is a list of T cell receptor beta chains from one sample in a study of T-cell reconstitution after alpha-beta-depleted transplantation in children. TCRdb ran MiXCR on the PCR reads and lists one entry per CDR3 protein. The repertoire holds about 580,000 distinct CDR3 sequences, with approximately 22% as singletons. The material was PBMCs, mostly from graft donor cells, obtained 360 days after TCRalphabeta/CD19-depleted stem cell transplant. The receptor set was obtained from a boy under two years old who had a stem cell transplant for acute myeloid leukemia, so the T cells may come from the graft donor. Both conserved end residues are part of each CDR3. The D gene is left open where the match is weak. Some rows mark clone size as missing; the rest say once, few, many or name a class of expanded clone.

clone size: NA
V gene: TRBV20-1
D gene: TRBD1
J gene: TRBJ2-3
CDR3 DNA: TGCAGTGCTAGAGAAACGCCCCAGGGGGCTGTCACAGATACGCAGTATTTT
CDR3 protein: CSARETPQGAVTDTQYF

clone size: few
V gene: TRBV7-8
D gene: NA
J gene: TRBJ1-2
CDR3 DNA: TGTGCCAGCAGCTTAGCCCCACAGGGCCTCCCCTACTATGGCTACACCTTC
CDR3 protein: CASSLAPQGLPYYGYTF

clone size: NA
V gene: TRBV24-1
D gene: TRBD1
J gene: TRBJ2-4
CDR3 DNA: TGTGCCACCAGTGATAGGACAGGGGGAGACATTCAGTACTTC
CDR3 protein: CATSDRTGGDIQYF

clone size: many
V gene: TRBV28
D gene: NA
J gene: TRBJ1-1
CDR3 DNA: TGTGCCAGCAGTCAGGACCTGAACACTGAAGCTTTCTTT
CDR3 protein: CASSQDLNTEAFF

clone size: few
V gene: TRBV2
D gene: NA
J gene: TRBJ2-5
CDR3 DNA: TGTGCCAGCAGTGAAGAGGGGTGGGAAGAGACCCAGTACTTC
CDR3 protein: CASSEEGWEETQYF

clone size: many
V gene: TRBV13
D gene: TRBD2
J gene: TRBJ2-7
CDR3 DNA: TGTGCCAGCAGCGGACGGGGGGGTTCCGAGCAGTACTTC
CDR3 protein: CASSGRGGSEQYF

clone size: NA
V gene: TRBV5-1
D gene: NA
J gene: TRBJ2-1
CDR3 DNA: TGCGCCAGCAGCTTGTGGGGTACGCTCTCCTACAATGAGCAGTTCTTC
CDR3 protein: CASSLWGTLSYNEQFF

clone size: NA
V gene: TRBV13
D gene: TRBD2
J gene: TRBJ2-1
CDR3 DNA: TGTGCCAGCAGCTGGCTAGCGGGGTCCTACAATGAGCAGTTCTTC
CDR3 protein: CASSWLAGSYNEQFF

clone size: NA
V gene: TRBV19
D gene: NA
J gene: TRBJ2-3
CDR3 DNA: TGTGCCAGTAGCGCAGGGCACCTCACAGATACGCAGTATTTT
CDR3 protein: CASSAGHLTDTQYF

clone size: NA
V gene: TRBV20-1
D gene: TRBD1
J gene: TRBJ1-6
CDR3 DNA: TGCAGTGCTCGGGACAGCCTTAATTCACCCCTCCACTTT
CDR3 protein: CSARDSLNSPLHF

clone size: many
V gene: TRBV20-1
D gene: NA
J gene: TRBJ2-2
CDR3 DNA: TGCAGTGCTAGAGCGGTCGGGGAGCTGTTTTTT
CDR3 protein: CSARAVGELFF

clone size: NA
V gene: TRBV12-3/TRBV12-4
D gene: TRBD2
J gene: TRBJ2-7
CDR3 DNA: TGTGCCAGCAGATACGGGCGGGAGGTGTCCGAGCAGTACTTC
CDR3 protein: CASRYGREVSEQYF

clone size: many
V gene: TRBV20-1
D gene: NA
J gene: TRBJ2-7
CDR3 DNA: TGCAGTGTGGGTCGGGGGGCGATATACGAGCAGTACTTC
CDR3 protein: CSVGRGAIYEQYF

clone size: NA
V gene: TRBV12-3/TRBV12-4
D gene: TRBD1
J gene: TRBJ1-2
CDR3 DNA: TGTGCCAGCAGTTTAGGTTCGGGACAGGGTGATCATGGCTACACCTTC
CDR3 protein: CASSLGSGQGDHGYTF

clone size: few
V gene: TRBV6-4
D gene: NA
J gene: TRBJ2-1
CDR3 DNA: TGTGCCAGCAGTGACTCGAGGTACGGCGGGTTTGCCTACAATGAGCAGTTCTTC
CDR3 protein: CASSDSRYGGFAYNEQFF

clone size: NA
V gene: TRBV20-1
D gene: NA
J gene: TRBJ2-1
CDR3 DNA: TGCAGTGCTAGAGACTTTGCGGGGCTAAACAATGAGCAGTTCTTC
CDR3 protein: CSARDFAGLNNEQFF

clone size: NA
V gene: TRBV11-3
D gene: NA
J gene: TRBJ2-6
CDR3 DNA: TGTGCCAGCATTGGTGCGGCTGGGGCCAACGTCCTGACTTTC
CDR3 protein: CASIGAAGANVLTF

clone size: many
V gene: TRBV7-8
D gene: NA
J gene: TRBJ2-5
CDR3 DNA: TGTGCCAGCAGCTCTACCAACCAAGAGACCCAGTACTTC
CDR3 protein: CASSSTNQETQYF

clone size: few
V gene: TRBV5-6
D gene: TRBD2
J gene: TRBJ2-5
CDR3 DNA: TGTGCCAGCAGTTACACTAGCGGCTTGCGGGAGACCCAGTACTTC
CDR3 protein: CASSYTSGLRETQYF

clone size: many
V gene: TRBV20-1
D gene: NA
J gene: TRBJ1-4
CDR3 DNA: TGCAGTGCTAGAACAGGGAATTCGCAGGAAAAACTGTTTTTT
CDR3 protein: CSARTGNSQEKLFF

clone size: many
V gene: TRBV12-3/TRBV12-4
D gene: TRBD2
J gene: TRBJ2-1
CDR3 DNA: TGTGCCAGCAGTTTTTGGGGGGAGGGATACAATGAGCAGTTCTTC
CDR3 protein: CASSFWGEGYNEQFF

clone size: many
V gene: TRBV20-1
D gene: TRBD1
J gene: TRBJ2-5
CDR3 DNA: TGCAGTGCTAAGATATCAGGGGGCCAAGAGACCCAGTACTTC
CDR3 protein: CSAKISGGQETQYF

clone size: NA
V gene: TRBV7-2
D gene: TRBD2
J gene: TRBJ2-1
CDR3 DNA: TGTGCCAGCAGCGCAAAACTAGCGGGGGCAGAGCAGTTCTTC
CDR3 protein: CASSAKLAGAEQFF

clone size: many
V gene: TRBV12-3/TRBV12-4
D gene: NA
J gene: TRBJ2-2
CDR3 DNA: TGTGCCAGCAGTTTCAGGGAGAGGGCCGGGGAGCTGTTTTTT
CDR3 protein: CASSFRERAGELFF

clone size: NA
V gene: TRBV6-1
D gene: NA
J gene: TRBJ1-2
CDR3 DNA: TGTGCCAGCGGGGGAACCTATGGCTACACCTTC
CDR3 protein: CASGGTYGYTF

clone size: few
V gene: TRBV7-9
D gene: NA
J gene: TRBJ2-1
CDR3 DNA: TGTGCCAGCAGGCCAACAGGGAAGGAGCAGTTCTTC
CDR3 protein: CASRPTGKEQFF

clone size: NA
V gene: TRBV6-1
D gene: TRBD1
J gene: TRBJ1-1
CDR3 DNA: TGTGCCAGCAGTAGGACAGGTCAGAAGCCTTTCTTT
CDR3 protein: CASSRTGQKPFF

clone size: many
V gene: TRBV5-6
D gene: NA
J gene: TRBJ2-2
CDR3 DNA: TGTGCCAGCAGCGGCCGCCTGACCGGGGAGCTGTTTTTT
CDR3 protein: CASSGRLTGELFF

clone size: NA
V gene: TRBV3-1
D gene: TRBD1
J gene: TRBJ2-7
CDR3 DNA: TGTGCCAGCAGCCAAGGTGGGAGTGGGACAGTCTACGAGCAGTACTTC
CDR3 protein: CASSQGGSGTVYEQYF

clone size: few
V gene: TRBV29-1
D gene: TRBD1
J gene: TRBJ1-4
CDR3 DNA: TGCAGCGTTGACGATGATCCGGGACAGGAGATTTTT
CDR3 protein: CSVDDDPGQEIF

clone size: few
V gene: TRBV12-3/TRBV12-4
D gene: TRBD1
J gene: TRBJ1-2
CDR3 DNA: TGTGCCGCCCAGGGGGCTTCTAACTATGGCTACACCTTC
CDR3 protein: CAAQGASNYGYTF

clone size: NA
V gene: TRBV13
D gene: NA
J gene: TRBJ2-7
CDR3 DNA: TGTGCCAGCAGCTTGGTAGGGAACCCTAGGGAGCAGTACTTC
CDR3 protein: CASSLVGNPREQYF

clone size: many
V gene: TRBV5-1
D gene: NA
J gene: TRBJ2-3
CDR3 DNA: TGCGCCAGCGTTCCAGGGGTGACTAGCACAGATACGCAGTATTTT
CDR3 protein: CASVPGVTSTDTQYF

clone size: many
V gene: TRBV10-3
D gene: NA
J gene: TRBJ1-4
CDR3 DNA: TGTGCCACCCAATCTAGGGTGTTTAGGGGCGTCTCTGAAAAACTGTTTTTT
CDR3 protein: CATQSRVFRGVSEKLFF

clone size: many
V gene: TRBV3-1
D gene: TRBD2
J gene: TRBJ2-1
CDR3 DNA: TGTGCCAGCAGCCAAGATCCAGCGGGGGGCATCAATGAGCAGTTCTTC
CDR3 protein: CASSQDPAGGINEQFF

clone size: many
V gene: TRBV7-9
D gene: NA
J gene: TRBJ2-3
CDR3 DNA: TGTGCCAGCAGCTTATCCCCCGATAGGAGGACAGATACGCAGTATTTT
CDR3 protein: CASSLSPDRRTDTQYF

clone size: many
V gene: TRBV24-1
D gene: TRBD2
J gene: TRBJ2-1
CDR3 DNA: TGTGCCACCAGTGAGGGGTTTGATGATCGGGGGGACAATGAGCAGTTCTTC
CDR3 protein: CATSEGFDDRGDNEQFF

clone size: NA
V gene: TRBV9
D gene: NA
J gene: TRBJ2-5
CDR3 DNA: TGTGCCAGCAGCGTAGAGCGCTCCCAAGAGACCCAGTACTTC
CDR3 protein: CASSVERSQETQYF

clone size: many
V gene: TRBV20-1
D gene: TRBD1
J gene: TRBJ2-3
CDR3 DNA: TGCAGTGCGCAGGGGGCGGGAGATACGCAGTATTTT
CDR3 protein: CSAQGAGDTQYF

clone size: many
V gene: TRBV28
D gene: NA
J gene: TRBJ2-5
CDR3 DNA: TGTGCCAGCAGTTTCCCCCGACAGGCTCCTCGCGTCCAGTACTTC
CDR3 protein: CASSFPRQAPRVQYF

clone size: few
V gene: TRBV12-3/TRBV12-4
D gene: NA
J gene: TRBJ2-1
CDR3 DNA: TGTGCCAGCAGCCATCTAACGGCGGCCCCCAATGAGCAGTTCTTC
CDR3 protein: CASSHLTAAPNEQFF

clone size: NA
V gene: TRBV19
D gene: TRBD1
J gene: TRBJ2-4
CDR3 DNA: TGTGCCAGTAGTATCGCCGGGACAGGGAAGGGCATTCAGTACTTC
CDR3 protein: CASSIAGTGKGIQYF

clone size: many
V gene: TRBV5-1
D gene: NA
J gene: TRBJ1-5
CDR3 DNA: TGCGCCAGCAGCTTGGGAGTCCCCAATCAGCCCCAGCATTTT
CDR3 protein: CASSLGVPNQPQHF

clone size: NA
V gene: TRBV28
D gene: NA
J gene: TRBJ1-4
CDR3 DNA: TGTGCCAGCAGTTTACGGAACGCTAATGAAAAACTGTTTTTT
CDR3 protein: CASSLRNANEKLFF

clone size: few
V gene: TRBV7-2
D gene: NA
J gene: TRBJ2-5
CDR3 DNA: TGTGCCAGCAGCTCTTATGGGGGGCGAGAGACCCAGTACTTC
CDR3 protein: CASSSYGGRETQYF

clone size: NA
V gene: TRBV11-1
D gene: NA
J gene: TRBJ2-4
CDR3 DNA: TGTGCCAGCAGCTTAGCCGAAATCAGGGGAAAAGCCAAAAACATTCAGTACTTC
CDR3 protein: CASSLAEIRGKAKNIQYF

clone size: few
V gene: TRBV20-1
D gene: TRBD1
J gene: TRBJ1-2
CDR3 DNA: TGCAGTGCTAGACCTCGGACAGGCCTCGGGGGCTACACCTTC
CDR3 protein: CSARPRTGLGGYTF

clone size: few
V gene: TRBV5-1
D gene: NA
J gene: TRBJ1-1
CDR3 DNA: TGCGCCAGCAGCCAGAACGGGATGAACACTGAAGCTTTCTTT
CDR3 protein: CASSQNGMNTEAFF

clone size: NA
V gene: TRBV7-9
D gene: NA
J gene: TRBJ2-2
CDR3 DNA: TGTGCCAGCAGCTTAACTTTAACGAACACCGGGGAGCTGTTTTTT
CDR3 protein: CASSLTLTNTGELFF

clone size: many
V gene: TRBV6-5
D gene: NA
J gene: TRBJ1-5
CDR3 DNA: TGTGCCAGCAGTTACGAGTCCCCCGGAATGGATCAGCCCCAGCATTTT
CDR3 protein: CASSYESPGMDQPQHF

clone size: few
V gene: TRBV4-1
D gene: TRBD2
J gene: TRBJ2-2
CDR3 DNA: TGCGCCAGCAGCATAAGCGGGGGGCCCACCGGGGAGCTGTTTTTT
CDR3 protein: CASSISGGPTGELFF

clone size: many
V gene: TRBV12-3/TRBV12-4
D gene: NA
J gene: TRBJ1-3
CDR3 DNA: TGTGCCAGCAGCCCTTTTGGAGCCCTCTCTGGAAACACCATATATTTT
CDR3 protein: CASSPFGALSGNTIYF

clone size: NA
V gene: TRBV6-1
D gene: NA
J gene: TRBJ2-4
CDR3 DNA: TGTGCCAGCCACCTGGGGGGACTAGCCAAAAACATTCAGTACTTC
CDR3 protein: CASHLGGLAKNIQYF

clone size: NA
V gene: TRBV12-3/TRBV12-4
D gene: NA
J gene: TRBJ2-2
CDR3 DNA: TGTGCCAGCAGTTTGAAGGACTACGCGAACACCGGGGAGCTGTTTTTT
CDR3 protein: CASSLKDYANTGELFF

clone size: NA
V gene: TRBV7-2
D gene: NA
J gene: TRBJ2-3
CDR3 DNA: TGTGCCAGCAGCCTTACAGGGTTCACAGATACGCAGTATTTT
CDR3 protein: CASSLTGFTDTQYF

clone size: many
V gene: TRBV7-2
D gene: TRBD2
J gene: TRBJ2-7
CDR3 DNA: TGTGCCAGCAGCCGACTTCCGGGACTATTTTACGAGCAGTACTTC
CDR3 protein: CASSRLPGLFYEQYF